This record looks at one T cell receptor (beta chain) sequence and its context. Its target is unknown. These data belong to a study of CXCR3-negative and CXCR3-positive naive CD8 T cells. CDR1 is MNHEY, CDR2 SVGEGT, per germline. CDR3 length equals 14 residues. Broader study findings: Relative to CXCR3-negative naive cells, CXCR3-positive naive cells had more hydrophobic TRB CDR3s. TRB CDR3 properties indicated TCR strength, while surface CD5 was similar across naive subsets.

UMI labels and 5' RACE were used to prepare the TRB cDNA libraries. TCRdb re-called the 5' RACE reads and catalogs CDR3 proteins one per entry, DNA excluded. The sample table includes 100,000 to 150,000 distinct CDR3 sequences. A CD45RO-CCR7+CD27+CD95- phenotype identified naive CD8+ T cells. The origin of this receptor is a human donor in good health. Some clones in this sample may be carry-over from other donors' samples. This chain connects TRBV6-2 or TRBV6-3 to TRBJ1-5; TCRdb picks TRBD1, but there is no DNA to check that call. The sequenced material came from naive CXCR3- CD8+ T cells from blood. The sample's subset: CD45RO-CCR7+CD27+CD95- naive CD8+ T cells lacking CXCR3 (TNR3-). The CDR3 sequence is CASTSLWGNQPQHF.